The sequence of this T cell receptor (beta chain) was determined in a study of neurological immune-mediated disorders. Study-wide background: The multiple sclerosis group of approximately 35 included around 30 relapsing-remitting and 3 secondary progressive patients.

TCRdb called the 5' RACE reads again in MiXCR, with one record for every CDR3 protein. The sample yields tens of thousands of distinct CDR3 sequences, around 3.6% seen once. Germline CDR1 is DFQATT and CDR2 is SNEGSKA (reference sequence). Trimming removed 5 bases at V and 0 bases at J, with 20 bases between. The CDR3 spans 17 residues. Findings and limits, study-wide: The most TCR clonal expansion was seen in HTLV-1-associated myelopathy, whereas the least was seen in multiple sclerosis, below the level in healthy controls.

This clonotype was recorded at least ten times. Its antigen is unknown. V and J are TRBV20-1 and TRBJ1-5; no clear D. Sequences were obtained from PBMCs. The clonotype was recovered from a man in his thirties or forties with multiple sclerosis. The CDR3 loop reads CSAPGPPGSYSNQPQHF. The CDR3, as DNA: TGCAGTGCTCCGGGTCCTCCGGGGAGCTATAGCAATCAGCCCCAGCATTTT.